This T cell receptor beta chain was identified in a study of vaccination and CD4 T cells after COVID-19. Findings and limits, study-wide: Spike mono-reactive clones accounted for 304 of the 307 vaccine-specific clones found in convalescent patients.

This clonotype has a single count. Its antigen is not identified. Treatment noted: approximately nine-day PBMC culture with coronavirus spike peptide pools or control peptides (ViraFEST assay). Following expansion of antigen-specific T cells with peptide pools, ViraFEST then sequenced TCRs. Cultured CD4+ T-cell DNA underwent Oncomine TCR Beta short-read sequencing. Via MiXCR, TCRdb re-called the PCR reads, giving one row per CDR3 protein. The table records about 21,000 distinct CDR3 sequences, roughly 47% of them present only once. V was pared by 1 base and J by 4 bases, with 13 bases between. In germline, CDR1 is DFQATT, CDR2 SNEGSKA (reference sequence). The CDR3 is 14 amino acids.

The chain recombines TRBV20-1 with TRBJ1-2, with D possibly TRBD1 on 5 matching bases. The specimen sequenced was CD4+ T cells from blood, cultured in vitro. This clonotype was obtained from a human donor who had recovered from COVID-19. Written as DNA, the CDR3 is TGCAGTGCTAGAGTACGGGGCAGTTTCTATGGCTACACCTTC. Amino acids: CSARVRGSFYGYTF.